The rows below give T cell receptor beta chains drawn from one sample of a study of glioma-infiltrating T cells. TCRdb re-analysed the multiplex PCR reads in MiXCR, keeping a single row per CDR3 protein. Seen here are under 200,000 distinct CDR3 sequences, around 42% observed once, and the top ten hold roughly 5.2%. Sequencing was done on a sample of glioma tissue, nonneoplastic brain tissue, or PBMCs (not recorded which). The receptors here all came from a human donor with low-grade glioma or glioblastoma, undergoing nonglioma brain surgery, or in good health (not recorded which). Both conserved end residues are part of each CDR3.

TRBJ2-7	TRBV28	CASNIAGLSYEQYF
TRBJ2-1	TRBV20-1	CSASGSADEQFF
TRBJ2-1	TRBV19	CASRALQGANEQFF
TRBJ2-3	TRBV14	CASSQDLGLAFADTQYF
TRBJ1-5	TRBV2	CASSERTGNQPQHF
TRBJ2-5	TRBV29-1	CSASLPDWRETQYF
TRBJ2-3	TRBV4-2	CASGQGVAGSGTDTQYF
-	TRBV4-1	CASSEGGGASYNEQFF
TRBJ2-7	TRBV27	CASSTVDRAYYEQYF
TRBJ2-5	TRBV6-1	CASSPPQETQYF
TRBJ2-2	TRBV12-3/TRBV12-4	CASSLSGNGDTGELFF
TRBJ1-5	TRBV7-2	CASSLGQNYQPQHF
TRBJ1-2	TRBV5-4	CASSTGKSYGYTF
TRBJ2-1	TRBV6-1	CASSAGQGGKRNEQFF
TRBJ2-7	TRBV3-1	CASSQEDPFYEQYF